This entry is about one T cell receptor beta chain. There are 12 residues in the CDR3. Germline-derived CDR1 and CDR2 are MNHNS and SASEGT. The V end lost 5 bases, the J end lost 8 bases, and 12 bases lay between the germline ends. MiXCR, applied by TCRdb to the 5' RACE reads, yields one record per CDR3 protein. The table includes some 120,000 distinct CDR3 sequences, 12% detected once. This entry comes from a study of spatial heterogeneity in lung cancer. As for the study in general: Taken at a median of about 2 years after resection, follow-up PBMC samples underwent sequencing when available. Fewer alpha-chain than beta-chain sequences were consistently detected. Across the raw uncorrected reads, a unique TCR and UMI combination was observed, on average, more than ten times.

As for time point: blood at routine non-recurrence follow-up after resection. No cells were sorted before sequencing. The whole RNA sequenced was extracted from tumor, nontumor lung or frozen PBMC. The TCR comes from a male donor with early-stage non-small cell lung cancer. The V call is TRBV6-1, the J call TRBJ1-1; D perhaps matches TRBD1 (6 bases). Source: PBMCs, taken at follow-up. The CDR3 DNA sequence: TGTGCCAGCAGTACCGGGACAAGGGAAGCTTTCTTT. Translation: CASSTGTREAFF.